This T cell receptor (beta chain) was profiled in a study of regulatory T cells in long-lasting Graves disease. General study findings and limits: Preferential use of TRBV28, TRBJ1-2 and TRBJ2-5 was seen in persistent disease.

The authors built TCR beta libraries using iRepertoire HTBI primers and Arm-PCR of CDR3 regions. One entry per CDR3 protein results from TCRdb running MiXCR on the multiplex PCR reads. The profile shows approximately 310,000 distinct CDR3 sequences, 15% to 20% of them singletons. Noted time point: newly diagnosed GD, antithyroid drugs for less than 3 months. Making the TCR library involved RNA that had been extracted from PBMCs. The CDR3 sequence is 14 residues long. On this clonotype itself: Antigen specificity is unknown. Since a much larger clone is just one base distant, this may be a read error.

This sequence joins TRBV12-3 or TRBV12-4 and TRBJ2-7, with D unclear. This sequence was found in a female donor with Graves disease. This material consisted of peripheral blood mononuclear cells (PBMCs), taken at new diagnosis, from a patient treated with antithyroid drugs. Here the CDR3 DNA reads TGTGCCAGCAGTTTAGGGGTTAGCTCCTACGAGCAGTGCTTC. It is translated as CASSLGVSSYEQCF.